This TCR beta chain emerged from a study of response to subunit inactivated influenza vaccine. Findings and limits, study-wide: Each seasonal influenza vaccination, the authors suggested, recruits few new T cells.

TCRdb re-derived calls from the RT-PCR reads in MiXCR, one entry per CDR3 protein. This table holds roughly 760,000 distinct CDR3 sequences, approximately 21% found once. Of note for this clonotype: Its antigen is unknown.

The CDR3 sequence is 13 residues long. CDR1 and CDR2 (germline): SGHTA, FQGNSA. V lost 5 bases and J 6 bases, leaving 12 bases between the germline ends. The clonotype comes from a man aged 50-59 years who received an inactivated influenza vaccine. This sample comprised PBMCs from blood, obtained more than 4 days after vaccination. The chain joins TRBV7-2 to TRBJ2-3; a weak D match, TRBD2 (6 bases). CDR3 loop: CASSRDWKDTQYF. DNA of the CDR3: TGTGCCAGCAGCCGGGACTGGAAGGATACGCAGTATTTT.